This TCR beta chain came from a study of tumor-infiltrating lymphocytes in primary liver carcinoma. Study-wide context: There were tumors of stage T1-T3 N0M0, each 4.2 to 10 cm across.

This clonotype was observed at least ten times. As yet, its antigen is unknown. Total RNA amounting to around 530 ng was the source from which TCR beta cDNA was made with a constant-region primer. Three-round nested multiplex PCR performed with slightly modified ARM-PCR produced the TCR beta libraries. Each of the first two PCR rounds ran around 10 cycles with TRBV1-TRBV30 forward and C-beta reverse primers. TCRdb re-called the multiplex PCR reads with MiXCR, one entry per CDR3 protein. The sample carries more than 55,000 distinct CDR3 sequences, roughly 70% recorded once. CDR1 and CDR2 (germline): WSHSY, SAAADI. V lost 4 bases, J lost 4 bases, and 3 bases lay in between. CDR3 length: 11 amino acids. The study's findings and limits: Relative to tumor region pairs, the tumor-adjacent and tumor-blood pairs showed overlap that was lower.

Co-extracting RNA and DNA was done with 20-30 mg of unsorted bulk tissue as input. None of the patients had received treatment, and all had chronic HBV infection. The chain employs TRBV10-2 and TRBJ2-3; D not certain. The sequence was collected from a middle-aged man with primary liver carcinoma and hepatitis B virus infection. The sequenced sample was liver tumor tissue from sampling region 2. Subset reported: tumor region T2, inferior pole. For the CDR3, the DNA is TGCGCCAGCAGTGCCGCAGATACGCAGTATTTT. It specifies CASSAADTQYF.